This T cell receptor (beta chain) is drawn from a study of vaccination effects on CD4 cells after COVID-19. Findings and caveats of the study: A shortage of convalescent patients and an absence of early post-infection timepoints characterized the study.

Regarding this clone: Antigen: not known.

When around nine days of culture had elapsed, CD4+ T cells were isolated. SARS-CoV-2 infected the person between March and December 2020, as confirmed by PCR. Participants were vaccinated with two doses of either the BNT162b2 or mRNA-1273 vaccine. From germline, CDR1 is MNHEY and CDR2 SVGEGT. Trimming left V 1 base short and J 6 bases short, with 9 bases between. This CDR3 has 13 amino acids. Only in-frame clones appear in the TCRdb table, and some are missing; sequencing was by immunoSEQ multiplex PCR. In the table there are 30,000 to 35,000 clones, approximately 81% of which are singletons. The sequences come from CD4+ T cells from PBMCs cultured without peptide, collected after COVID-19 vaccination. This clonotype was obtained from a human donor who had a prior SARS-CoV-2 infection. The J gene is TRBJ1-2, the V gene TRBV6-2 or TRBV6-3; tentatively, D is TRBD1 (5 bases). The CDR3 spells CASSYWGKDGYTF. In nucleotides, the CDR3 is TGTGCCAGCAGTTACTGGGGGAAAGATGGCTACACCTTC.